The 21 T cell receptor beta chains below were found in one sample sequenced in a study of OX40 agonist ivuxolimab in advanced cancers. Here immunoSEQ multiplex PCR was the method, and the copy in TCRdb shows in-frame clones only, minus some. Of about 69,000 clones listed, approximately 90% are singletons. This specimen consisted of CD4+ or CD8+ T cells sorted from blood, obtained in a trial of the OX40 agonist ivuxolimab. The receptors derive from an adult with an advanced solid tumor such as melanoma, head and neck, liver or kidney cancer.

This clone was observed a single time. V is TRBV10-3 and J is TRBJ2-3; TRBD2 agrees at 8 bases. CDR3 length: 14 residues. V shed 7 bases and J 4 bases; nucleotides not matched to a gene: 7. The germline V gene has CDR1 ENHRY and CDR2 SYGVKD. In DNA form, the CDR3 reads TGTGCCATCACCCCGACTAGCGCCGCAGATACGCAGTATTTT. Translation gives CAITPTSAADTQYF.

The chain couples TRBV28 to TRBJ2-2, with D unresolved. Trimming shortened V by 4 bases and J by 5 bases, and 11 bases separated the two germline ends. CDR1 and CDR2 (germline): MDHEN, SYDVKM. The CDR3 totals 14 residues. The CDR3 sequence is CASSSGFGTGELFF. The CDR3 coding sequence is TGTGCCAGCAGTTCTGGATTCGGGACCGGGGAGCTGTTTTTT.

The rearrangement uses TRBV18 and TRBJ2-7; perhaps TRBD1 as D (6 bases). The CDR3 has 14 residues. Germline-derived CDR1 and CDR2 are KGHSH and LQKENI. The germline V and J ends were trimmed by 4 bases and 3 bases, with 13 bases remaining between them. CDR3 DNA: TGTGCCAGCTCACGCGCCGGGACACACTACGAGCAGTACTTC. Its translation: CASSRAGTHYEQYF.

The gene calls are TRBV5-1 and TRBJ2-5; TRBD2 is a possible D gene (5 bases). The CDR3 loop spans 15 amino acids. The germline gives CDR1 SGHRS, CDR2 YFSETQ. The V end was cut by 4 bases, the J end by 4 bases, with 17 bases between. CDR3 in amino acids: CASSPRSGGGETQYF. CDR3 nucleotide sequence: TGCGCCAGCAGCCCTAGGAGCGGAGGAGGAGAGACCCAGTACTTC.

The chain combines TRBV11-2 with TRBJ2-5, with 7 bases aligning to TRBD2. This CDR3 is built from 15 residues. Germline V gene data show CDR1 as SGHAT and CDR2 as FQNNGV. J gave up 5 bases and V 5 bases, and 11 bases lay outside the gene matches. The DNA for the CDR3 is TGTGCCAGCAGCCCCAGCGGGGCCCGCGGGGAGACCCAGTACTTC. Residues: CASSPSGARGETQYF.

This clone occurred a few times. V gene TRBV11-2 combines with J gene TRBJ2-5, with TRBD2 identical over 7 bases. This CDR3 is 16 amino acids long. Germline CDR1 is SGHAT and CDR2 is FQNNGV. The V gene end was trimmed by 2 bases and the J gene end by 2 bases; junction bases not matched to a gene: 8. CDR3 DNA: TGTGCCAGCAGCTTAAACCTAGCGGCCAGTCAAGAGACCCAGTACTTC. It is translated as CASSLNLAASQETQYF.

V and J are TRBV5-8 and TRBJ1-4; D remains unclear. The CDR3 length is 15 residues. The ends were cut back, 2 bases at V and 0 bases at J, with 8 bases in the middle. Germline assignment: CDR1 SGHTS and CDR2 YDEGEE. The CDR3 nucleotides read TGTGCCAGCAGCTTAAAAGGGACAACTAATGAAAAACTGTTTTTT. Translation gives CASSLKGTTNEKLFF.

The chain joins TRBV18 to TRBJ2-3; D remains unclear. The CDR3 is made up of 13 amino acids. Germline V CDR1 and CDR2: KGHSH, LQKENI. V lost 0 bases to trimming and J lost 3 bases, with 4 bases between them. CDR3 amino acids: CASSPPMTDTQYF. The CDR3 bases are TGTGCCAGCTCACCACCAATGACAGATACGCAGTATTTT.

The genes are TRBV18 and TRBJ2-7; tentatively, D is TRBD2 (6 bases). This CDR3 contains 13 residues. V was cut by 3 bases and J by 7 bases, with 13 bases left in between. Germline CDR1 reads KGHSH; CDR2 reads LQKENI. The CDR3 region is CASSPGTLWEQYF. CDR3 sequence (DNA): TGTGCCAGCTCACCCGGGACTCTTTGGGAGCAGTACTTC.

This chain uses TRBV4-3 with TRBJ2-7, with TRBD2 matching over 7 bases. Germline V gene lookup returns CDR1 LGHNA and CDR2 YSLEER. The CDR3 spans 16 residues. The J segment lost 3 bases and the V segment lost 4 bases, leaving 12 bases of the junction unmatched. The DNA for the CDR3 is TGCGCCAGCAGCCCCCAAAGGGCTAGCGGCCTCTACGAGCAGTACTTC. This gives the protein CASSPQRASGLYEQYF.

This chain uses TRBV21-1 with TRBJ2-3; the DNA was not compared with TRBD1, the D call given in the table. TRBV21-1 represents a pseudogene. CDR3 length equals 15 residues. CDR3 nucleotide sequence: TGTGCCAGCAGCCCCCGGGACAGGGAGACAGATACGCAGTATTTT. As protein: CASSPRDRETDTQYF.

This chain uses TRBV6-5 with TRBJ2-3; weak D call: TRBD2 (6 bases). This CDR3 is 13 amino acids long. The germline V gene has CDR1 MNHEY and CDR2 SVGAGI. V shed 6 bases and J shed 1 base, with 8 bases lying between them. The CDR3 here is CASRGGGTDTQYF. CDR3 in DNA: TGTGCCAGCAGGGGCGGGGGCACAGATACGCAGTATTTT.

V and J are TRBV7-8 and TRBJ1-5; D gene ambiguous. CDR1 is SGHVS and CDR2 is FQNEAQ in the germline V gene. This CDR3 has 14 residues. The germline V and J ends were trimmed by 5 bases and 0 bases, with 8 bases remaining between them. CDR3 amino acids: CASSRVLSNQPQHF. The CDR3 DNA reads TGTGCCAGCAGCCGGGTCCTTAGCAATCAGCCCCAGCATTTT.

This chain links TRBV10-2 with TRBJ1-3, with D perhaps TRBD1 (5 bases). Trimming cost V 2 bases and J 3 bases, with 11 bases left between them. Germline CDR1 and CDR2: WSHSY and SAAADI. This CDR3 is 15 amino acids long. The CDR3 reads CASSEQGGGGNTIYF. DNA of the CDR3: TGCGCCAGCAGTGAGCAGGGTGGGGGTGGAAACACCATATATTTT.

The chain links TRBV11-2 to TRBJ2-7; weak D call: TRBD1 (5 bases). From germline, CDR1 is SGHAT and CDR2 FQNNGV. The V end lost 4 bases, the J end lost 3 bases, and 16 bases lay between the germline ends. The CDR3 has 15 residues. The CDR3 spells CASSSQGGPDYEQYF. In DNA form, the CDR3 reads TGTGCCAGCAGCTCCCAGGGCGGACCCGACTACGAGCAGTACTTC.

This clone has more than one count but fewer than ten. Other DNA sequences in the sample encode the same CDR3. V is TRBV28 and J is TRBJ1-2, with 9 bases identical to TRBD1. This CDR3 spans 14 amino acids. V shed 5 bases and J 6 bases; nucleotides not matched to a gene: 7. Per the germline V gene, CDR1 is MDHEN and CDR2 is SYDVKM. Written as DNA, the CDR3 is TGTGCCAGCAGTCGGGGACAGGGAAGAGATGGCTACACCTTC. This sequence encodes CASSRGQGRDGYTF.

This clone has more than one count but fewer than ten. The J gene is TRBJ2-2, the V gene TRBV5-1; 7 bases map to TRBD1. There are 15 residues in the CDR3. J gave up 3 bases and V 4 bases, and 6 bases lay outside the gene matches. Germline V CDR1 and CDR2: SGHRS, YFSETQ. CDR3 sequence reads: CASSLIGGYTGELFF. The CDR3 DNA follows: TGCGCCAGCAGCCTGATAGGGGGCTACACCGGGGAGCTGTTTTTT.

This clone was picked up one time. This chain links TRBV25-1 with TRBJ2-5; 7 nucleotides match TRBD2. V dropped 9 bases and J dropped 2; count of bases not matched to a gene: 9. This CDR3 has 14 amino acids. Germline V CDR1 and CDR2: MGHDK, SYGVNS. The CDR3 sequence: CASSPGGRQETQYF. CDR3 bases: TGTGCCAGTAGCCCGGGAGGACGACAAGAGACCCAGTACTTC.

J is TRBJ1-2 and V is TRBV21-1; the table's D gene call, TRBD1, was not cross checked with the DNA. TRBV21-1 constitutes a pseudogene. The CDR3 contains 18 residues. The CDR3 DNA is TGTGCCAGCAGCAAAGAGGGAACCGAGAGACAGGGTTTATATGGCTACACCTTC. Residues: CASSKEGTERQGLYGYTF.

The chain carries TRBV2 and TRBJ1-1; 8 nucleotides line up with TRBD1. The junction had 7 bases not matched to a gene; V was cut back by 6 bases and J by 4 bases. The CDR3 loop spans 14 amino acids. CDR1 and CDR2 (germline): SNHLY, FYNNEI. CDR3 nucleotides: TGTGCCAGCAGGGACCGGACAGGGACCACTGAAGCTTTCTTT. Protein sequence: CASRDRTGTTEAFF. The full variable domain, its missing parts supplied by reference TRBV2 and TRBJ1-1, is EPEVTQTPSHQVTQMGQEVILRCVPISNHLYFYWYRQILGQKVEFLVSFYNNEISEKSEIFDDQFSVERPDGSNFTLKIRSTKLEDSAMYFCASRDRTGTTEAFFGQGTRLTVV.

The chain is built from TRBV5-1 and TRBJ2-5; 13 bases line up with TRBD2. V shed 1 base and J 4 bases; nucleotides not matched to a gene: 4. CDR1 is SGHRS, CDR2 YFSETQ, per germline. The CDR3 consists of 16 residues. The CDR3 region has the DNA TGCGCCAGCAGCTTGTCCGGGACTAGCGGGACAGAGACCCAGTACTTC. Its translation: CASSLSGTSGTETQYF.